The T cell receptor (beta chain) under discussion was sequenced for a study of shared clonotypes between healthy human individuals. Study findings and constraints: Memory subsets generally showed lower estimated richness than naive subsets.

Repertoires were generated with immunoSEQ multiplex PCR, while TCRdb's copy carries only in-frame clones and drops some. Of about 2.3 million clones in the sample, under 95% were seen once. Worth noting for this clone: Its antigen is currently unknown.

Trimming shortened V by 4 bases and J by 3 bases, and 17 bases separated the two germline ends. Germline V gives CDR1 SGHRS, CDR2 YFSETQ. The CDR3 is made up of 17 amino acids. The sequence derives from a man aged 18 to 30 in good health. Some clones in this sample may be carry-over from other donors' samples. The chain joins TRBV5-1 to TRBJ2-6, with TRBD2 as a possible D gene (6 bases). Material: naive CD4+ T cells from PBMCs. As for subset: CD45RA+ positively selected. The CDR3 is CASSPGRPGVGANVLTF. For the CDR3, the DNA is TGCGCCAGCAGCCCCGGCCGCCCGGGGGTTGGGGCCAACGTCCTGACTTTC.